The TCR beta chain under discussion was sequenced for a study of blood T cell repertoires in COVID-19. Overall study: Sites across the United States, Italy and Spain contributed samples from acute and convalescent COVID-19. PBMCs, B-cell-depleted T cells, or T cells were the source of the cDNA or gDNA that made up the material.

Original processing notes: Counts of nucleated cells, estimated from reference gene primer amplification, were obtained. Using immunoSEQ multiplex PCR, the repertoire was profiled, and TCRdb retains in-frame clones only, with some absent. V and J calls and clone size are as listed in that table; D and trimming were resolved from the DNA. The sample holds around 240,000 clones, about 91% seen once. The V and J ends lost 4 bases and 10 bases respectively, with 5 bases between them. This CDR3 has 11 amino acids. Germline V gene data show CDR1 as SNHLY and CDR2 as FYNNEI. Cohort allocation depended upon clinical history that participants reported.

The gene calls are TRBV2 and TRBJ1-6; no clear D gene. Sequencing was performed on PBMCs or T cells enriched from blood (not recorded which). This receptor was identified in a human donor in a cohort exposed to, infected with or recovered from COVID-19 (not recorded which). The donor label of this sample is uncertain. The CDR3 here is CASSAESPLHF. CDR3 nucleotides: TGTGCCAGCAGTGCGGAGTCACCCCTCCACTTT.